The 4 T cell receptor beta chains below were found in one sample sequenced in a study of OX40 agonist ivuxolimab in advanced cancers. TCRdb keeps only in-frame clones here, not all; method: immunoSEQ multiplex PCR. Of tens of thousands of clones in the sample, 84% are singletons; the top ten hold under 25%. The source was CD4+ or CD8+ T cells sorted from blood, collected in a trial of the OX40 agonist ivuxolimab. Receptors were obtained from an adult with an advanced solid tumor such as melanoma, head and neck, liver or kidney cancer.

The V and J genes are TRBV2 and TRBJ1-1; tentative D call: TRBD1 (5 bases). This CDR3 is built from 15 residues. CDR1 is SNHLY, CDR2 FYNNEI, per germline. Trimming took off 4 bases at V and 1 base at J, with 13 bases between the two ends. CDR3 DNA sequence: TGTGCCAGCAGTGTTTCCGGGGCCTCGAACACTGAAGCTTTCTTT. Its translation: CASSVSGASNTEAFF.

This clone showed up just a few times. The gene calls are TRBV19 and TRBJ2-7, with TRBD1 identical over 7 bases. J gave up 1 base and V 10 bases, and 10 bases lay outside the gene matches. Germline V gives CDR1 LNHDA, CDR2 SQIVND (reference sequence). This CDR3 contains 14 residues. CDR3 amino acids: CATTTGSLSYEQYF. DNA of the CDR3: TGTGCCACAACGACAGGGTCATTGTCCTACGAGCAGTACTTC.

As DNA, the CDR3 is TGTGCCAGCAGGCCGGGATCGCGGGGGAGCTCCTACAATGAGCAGTTCTTC. Translating gives CASRPGSRGSSYNEQFF. The J gene is TRBJ2-1, the V gene TRBV9; 7 bases are a match to TRBD2. This CDR3 comprises 17 residues. The germline V gene encodes CDR1 SGDLS and CDR2 YYNGEE. J lost 0 bases, V lost 5 bases, and 11 bases had no gene match.

The V gene is TRBV4-3, the J gene TRBJ2-7; D is unresolved. The CDR3 spans 14 residues. V was shortened by 0 bases and J by 2 bases, with 8 bases between the two germline ends. Per germline, CDR1 LGHNA and CDR2 YSLEER. The CDR3 DNA reads TGCGCCAGCAGCCAAGATTCAGGTCCCTACGAGCAGTACTTC. Translated, it gives CASSQDSGPYEQYF.